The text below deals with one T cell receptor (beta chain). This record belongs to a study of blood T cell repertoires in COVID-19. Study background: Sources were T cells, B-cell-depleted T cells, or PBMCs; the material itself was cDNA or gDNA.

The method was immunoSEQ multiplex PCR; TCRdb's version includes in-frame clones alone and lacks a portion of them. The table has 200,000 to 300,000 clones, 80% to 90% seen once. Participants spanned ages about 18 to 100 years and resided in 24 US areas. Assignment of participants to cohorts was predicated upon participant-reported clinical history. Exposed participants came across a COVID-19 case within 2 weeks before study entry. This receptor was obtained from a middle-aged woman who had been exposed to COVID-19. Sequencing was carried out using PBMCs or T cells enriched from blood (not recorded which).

The chain's CDR3 is CASSEEPRLNYGYTF. DNA of the CDR3: TGTGCCAGCAGTGAGGAACCCCGACTTAACTATGGCTACACCTTC. The chain links TRBV27 to TRBJ1-2; D gene ambiguous. V was cut by 5 bases and J by 1 base, with 14 bases left in between. The CDR3 extends over 15 amino acids. Germline V gene data show CDR1 as MNHEY and CDR2 as SMNVEV (reference sequence).